The next 13 T cell receptor beta chains were all read from a single sample in a study of cytotoxic CD8 clonotypes in ibrutinib-treated CLL. Generated by immunoSEQ multiplex PCR, the TCRdb table keeps only in-frame clones and is missing some. The sample holds approximately 45,000 clones, 65% seen once. Source: PBMCs, taken after 24 months of ibrutinib treatment. These receptors were collected from a human donor with chronic lymphocytic leukemia.

V and J are TRBV20-1 and TRBJ2-5; D possibly corresponds to TRBD1 (6 bases). V dropped 6 bases and J dropped 5 bases, with 10 bases sitting between them. Per germline, CDR1 DFQATT and CDR2 SNEGSKA (reference sequence). The CDR3 spans 11 residues. This chain's CDR3 is CSAEGVETQYF. The CDR3 DNA reads as TGCAGTGCAGAGGGGGTGGAGACCCAGTACTTC.

The chain couples TRBV2 to TRBJ1-4, with 8 bases that match TRBD1. CDR3 size: 14 residues. Germline V lookup: CDR1 SNHLY, CDR2 FYNNEI. V was pared by 6 bases and J by 8 bases, with 8 bases of the junction left unmatched. This chain's CDR3 is CASRGTGSEEKLFF. CDR3 coding DNA: TGTGCCAGCAGGGGGACAGGAAGCGAGGAAAAACTGTTTTTT.

This clone was detected only a few times. This rearrangement joins TRBV10-3 to TRBJ2-3; 8 positions match TRBD2. CDR1 is ENHRY, CDR2 SYGVKD, per germline. CDR3 size: 15 residues. The J segment lost 7 bases and the V segment lost 2 bases, leaving 8 bases of the junction unmatched. The CDR3 coding sequence is TGTGCCATCAGTGAGGGCGGGGGGCCTGGAAATACGCAGTATTTT. Translating it yields CAISEGGGPGNTQYF.

This clone was recorded once. The chain recombines TRBV2 with TRBJ1-5; D remains ambiguous. The germline gives CDR1 SNHLY, CDR2 FYNNEI. The CDR3 covers 13 residues. V was clipped by 6 bases and J by 3 bases, with 9 bases between them. The CDR3 here is CASRSSLNQPQHF. Here the CDR3 DNA reads TGTGCCAGCAGAAGCAGTCTCAATCAGCCCCAGCATTTT.

The chain couples TRBV1 to TRBJ2-3; the D call in the table, TRBD2, was not verified against the DNA. TRBV1 is designated a pseudogene. The CDR3 extends over 20 amino acids. CDR3 nucleotide sequence: TGCACCAGCAGGGGCAGGCATGAGGGGGGGCCCACCGGTTCTACAGATACGCAGTATTTT. It yields the protein CTSRGRHEGGPTGSTDTQYF.

The rearrangement joins TRBV19 to TRBJ1-6; D not certain. V was cut by 6 bases and J by 11 bases, with 11 bases left in between. Germline lookup yields CDR1 LNHDA and CDR2 SQIVND (reference sequence). The CDR3 covers 12 residues. This chain's CDR3 is CASSTRGAPLHF. The DNA of the CDR3 is TGTGCCAGTAGCACCCGCGGCGCACCCCTCCACTTT.

The chain couples TRBV19 to TRBJ2-1; 7 positions agree with TRBD1. V lost 6 bases to trimming and J lost 6 bases; unmatched junction nucleotides: 11. From germline, CDR1 is LNHDA and CDR2 SQIVND (reference sequence). This CDR3 has 15 residues. CDR3 DNA: TGTGCCAGTAGAGGGACAGCCACCCCTAGCAATGAGCAGTTCTTC. Its translation: CASRGTATPSNEQFF.

The chain employs TRBV29-1 and TRBJ2-5; TRBD2 aligns across 8 bases. Germline V lookup: CDR1 SQVTM, CDR2 ANQGSEA. With V trimmed by 2 bases and J by 6 bases, 5 bases remained unmatched. The CDR3 is 13 residues long. The CDR3 region has the DNA TGCAGCGTTGAAACTAGCGGTAGAAAGACCCAGTACTTC. Translation gives CSVETSGRKTQYF.

This clone occurred a few times. The V and J genes are TRBV19 and TRBJ1-5; TRBD1 is a possible D gene (5 bases). This CDR3 has 14 residues. The V and J ends lost 1 base and 5 bases respectively, with 9 bases between them. CDR1 is LNHDA, CDR2 SQIVND, per germline (reference sequence). For the CDR3, the DNA is TGTGCCAGTAGTATAGGTCAGGGCCATCAGCCCCAGCATTTT. Its translation: CASSIGQGHQPQHF.

This chain joins TRBV28 and TRBJ1-2, with TRBD1 identical over 7 bases. Germline lookup yields CDR1 MDHEN and CDR2 SYDVKM. The CDR3 has 13 amino acids. Germline trimming cut 3 bases from V and 5 bases from J; bases unmatched to any gene: 3. The CDR3 here is CASSFNRGYGYTF. The CDR3 nucleotides are TGTGCCAGCAGTTTCAACAGGGGATATGGCTACACCTTC.

The genes are TRBV9 and TRBJ1-1, with D maybe TRBD1 (6 bases). The CDR3 consists of 15 residues. Trimming removed 4 bases from V and 1 base from J, with 14 bases in between. Germline CDR1 and CDR2: SGDLS and YYNGEE. The CDR3 DNA reads as TGTGCCAGCAGCCCACTTGGACAGCAGAACACTGAAGCTTTCTTT. It translates to CASSPLGQQNTEAFF.

The chain has TRBV4-2 and TRBJ2-7, with 7 bases identical to TRBD1. J gave up 0 bases and V 6 bases, and 2 bases lay outside the gene matches. This CDR3 region has 13 residues. Per germline, CDR1 LGHNA and CDR2 YNFKEQ. The CDR3 sequence is CASRGTASYEQYF. The DNA for the CDR3 is TGTGCCAGCAGAGGGACAGCCTCCTACGAGCAGTACTTC.

The chain is built from TRBV19 and TRBJ2-7; 7 bases agree with TRBD1. Trimming at V came to 6 bases and at J to 6 bases, leaving 8 bases not matched to a gene. The germline V gene has CDR1 LNHDA and CDR2 SQIVND (reference sequence). CDR3 length equals 13 residues. This chain's CDR3 is CASRTRQGGEQYF. CDR3 nucleotide sequence: TGTGCCAGTAGGACGCGACAGGGTGGCGAGCAGTACTTC.